This is a list of T cell receptor beta chains from one sample in a study of T cells in Graves' hyperthyroidism and ophthalmopathy. TCRdb redid the calling of the multiplex PCR reads with MiXCR, one entry per CDR3 protein. The sample has about half a million distinct CDR3 sequences; less than 25% are singletons. Sequenced input: blood. These receptors all stem from a man in his late teens or twenties with Graves' hyperthyroidism. The CDR3 runs from the conserved cysteine through the conserved F or W. Fields, in order: J gene, D gene, CDR3 length, V gene, clone size, CDR3 protein, CDR3 DNA. A D gene is named only where the DNA matches it firmly. Where a row states a size, it is once, few, many or the class of an expanded clone; other rows omit it.

j_call: TRBJ1-1; d_call: .; cdr3_length: 15; v_call: TRBV11-2; clone_size: many; cdr3_aa: CASSLDPQGNTEAFF; cdr3_nt: TGTGCCAGCAGCTTAGACCCACAGGGAAACACTGAAGCTTTCTTT
j_call: TRBJ1-3; d_call: .; cdr3_length: 15; v_call: TRBV18; clone_size: .; cdr3_aa: CASSPTQEGGNTIYF; cdr3_nt: TGTGCCAGCTCACCGACGCAGGAAGGTGGAAACACCATATATTTT
j_call: TRBJ1-5; d_call: .; cdr3_length: 14; v_call: TRBV7-8; clone_size: many; cdr3_aa: CASSSRARNQPQHF; cdr3_nt: TGTGCCAGCAGCTCCAGGGCCCGCAATCAGCCCCAGCATTTT
j_call: TRBJ1-3; d_call: .; cdr3_length: 14; v_call: TRBV30; clone_size: .; cdr3_aa: CAWSPYIGGNTIYF; cdr3_nt: TGTGCCTGGAGCCCTTACATAGGTGGAAACACCATATATTTT
j_call: TRBJ2-6; d_call: .; cdr3_length: 13; v_call: TRBV3-1; clone_size: .; cdr3_aa: CASSGTGANVLTF; cdr3_nt: TGTGCCAGCTCTGGGACTGGGGCCAACGTCCTGACTTTC
j_call: TRBJ1-1; d_call: .; cdr3_length: 14; v_call: TRBV6-1; clone_size: many; cdr3_aa: CASSERDARTEAFF; cdr3_nt: TGTGCCAGCAGTGAAAGGGACGCCCGAACTGAAGCTTTCTTT
j_call: TRBJ2-5; d_call: .; cdr3_length: 15; v_call: TRBV12-3/TRBV12-4; clone_size: few; cdr3_aa: CASREGVGYQETQYF; cdr3_nt: TGTGCCTCACGTGAGGGGGTGGGGTACCAAGAGACCCAGTACTTC
j_call: TRBJ1-2; d_call: TRBD1; cdr3_length: 15; v_call: TRBV19; clone_size: .; cdr3_aa: CASSIEGTGRYGYTF; cdr3_nt: TGTGCCAGTAGTATAGAAGGGACAGGCCGCTATGGCTACACCTTC
j_call: TRBJ2-7; d_call: .; cdr3_length: 16; v_call: TRBV7-8; clone_size: .; cdr3_aa: CASSHYPDLSSYEQYF; cdr3_nt: TGTGCCAGCAGCCATTACCCGGACCTTAGCTCCTACGAGCAGTACTTC
j_call: TRBJ2-7; d_call: TRBD1; cdr3_length: 16; v_call: TRBV9; clone_size: many; cdr3_aa: CASSVGDRGQLYEQYF; cdr3_nt: TGTGCCAGCAGCGTAGGAGATCGGGGACAGCTGTACGAGCAGTACTTC
j_call: TRBJ1-5; d_call: .; cdr3_length: 13; v_call: TRBV27; clone_size: .; cdr3_aa: CASSAGLLGPQHF; cdr3_nt: TGTGCCAGCAGTGCAGGGTTATTGGGGCCCCAGCATTTT
j_call: TRBJ1-1; d_call: .; cdr3_length: 13; v_call: TRBV6-1; clone_size: many; cdr3_aa: CASRLGGVTEAFF; cdr3_nt: TGTGCCAGCAGATTGGGGGGGGTGACTGAAGCTTTCTTT
j_call: TRBJ1-1; d_call: .; cdr3_length: 13; v_call: TRBV12-3/TRBV12-4; clone_size: many; cdr3_aa: CAIAGRWNIEAFF; cdr3_nt: TGTGCCATCGCGGGACGGTGGAACATTGAAGCTTTCTTT
j_call: TRBJ1-1; d_call: .; cdr3_length: 13; v_call: TRBV6-1; clone_size: many; cdr3_aa: CASSDAGITEAFF; cdr3_nt: TGTGCCAGCAGTGACGCAGGGATCACTGAAGCTTTCTTT
j_call: TRBJ2-7; d_call: TRBD1; cdr3_length: 16; v_call: TRBV4-1; clone_size: many; cdr3_aa: CASSHPTGTVPYEQYF; cdr3_nt: TGCGCCAGCAGCCATCCCACCGGGACAGTGCCCTACGAGCAGTACTTC
j_call: TRBJ2-7; d_call: .; cdr3_length: 14; v_call: TRBV6-7; clone_size: many; cdr3_aa: CASPNKERAYEQYF; cdr3_nt: TGTGCCAGCCCGAATAAGGAGAGAGCCTACGAGCAGTACTTC
j_call: TRBJ2-4; d_call: TRBD1; cdr3_length: 17; v_call: TRBV11-2; clone_size: .; cdr3_aa: CASRRIGTGVAKNIKYF; cdr3_nt: TGTGCCAGCAGGCGGATCGGGACAGGGGTTGCCAAAAACATTAAGTACTTC
j_call: TRBJ1-6; d_call: .; cdr3_length: 16; v_call: TRBV6-1; clone_size: .; cdr3_aa: CASSPVGSSYNSPLHF; cdr3_nt: TGTGCCAGCAGCCCCGTAGGAAGCTCCTATAATTCACCCCTCCACTTT
j_call: TRBJ2-5; d_call: .; cdr3_length: 11; v_call: TRBV6-1; clone_size: many; cdr3_aa: CASSHRPPQYF; cdr3_nt: TGTGCCAGCAGTCACAGACCCCCCCAGTACTTC
j_call: TRBJ1-1; d_call: .; cdr3_length: 13; v_call: TRBV6-1; clone_size: many; cdr3_aa: CASSQGTNTEVFF; cdr3_nt: TGTGCCAGCAGTCAAGGGACCAACACTGAAGTTTTCTTT
j_call: TRBJ2-6; d_call: .; cdr3_length: 16; v_call: TRBV2; clone_size: .; cdr3_aa: CASSYSTGTGANVLTF; cdr3_nt: TGTGCCAGCTCCTATTCTACAGGGACTGGGGCCAACGTCCTGACTTTT
j_call: TRBJ1-5; d_call: TRBD1; cdr3_length: 16; v_call: TRBV6-4; clone_size: .; cdr3_aa: CASRTIRGQGNQPQHF; cdr3_nt: TGTGCCAGCAGGACTATAAGGGGGCAAGGCAATCAGCCCCAGCATTTT
j_call: TRBJ1-5; d_call: .; cdr3_length: 15; v_call: TRBV20-1; clone_size: many; cdr3_aa: CSASGTQGGNQPQHF; cdr3_nt: TGCAGTGCGTCCGGGACGCAAGGAGGCAATCAGCCCCAGCATTTT
j_call: TRBJ1-5; d_call: .; cdr3_length: 13; v_call: TRBV27; clone_size: many; cdr3_aa: CASSSQGYQPQHF; cdr3_nt: TGTGCCAGCAGTTCCCAAGGGTATCAGCCCCAGCATTTT
j_call: TRBJ2-7; d_call: .; cdr3_length: 14; v_call: TRBV12-3/TRBV12-4; clone_size: .; cdr3_aa: CASSLTRGAYEQYF; cdr3_nt: TGTGCCAGCAGTTTAACCAGGGGAGCCTACGAGCAGTACTTC
j_call: TRBJ1-1; d_call: TRBD1; cdr3_length: 14; v_call: TRBV20-1; clone_size: .; cdr3_aa: CSARQGALYGGAFF; cdr3_nt: TGCAGTGCTAGGCAGGGGGCTTTATATGGGGGAGCTTTCTTT
j_call: TRBJ2-2; d_call: TRBD1; cdr3_length: 17; v_call: TRBV15; clone_size: many; cdr3_aa: CATSRDGWGQGTGELFF; cdr3_nt: TGTGCCACCAGCAGAGATGGGTGGGGACAGGGGACCGGGGAGCTGTTTTTT
j_call: TRBJ1-5; d_call: .; cdr3_length: 16; v_call: TRBV18; clone_size: .; cdr3_aa: CASSPKTLTTNQPQHF; cdr3_nt: TGTGCCAGCTCACCAAAAACCCTGACAACGAATCAGCCCCAGCATTTT
j_call: TRBJ1-5; d_call: TRBD1; cdr3_length: 15; v_call: TRBV27; clone_size: many; cdr3_aa: CASSVGQGPNQPQHF; cdr3_nt: TGTGCCAGCAGTGTTGGACAGGGACCTAATCAGCCCCAGCATTTT
j_call: TRBJ1-5; d_call: .; cdr3_length: 15; v_call: TRBV28; clone_size: many; cdr3_aa: CASMGPRQGNQPQHF; cdr3_nt: TGTGCCAGCATGGGGCCCCGGCAGGGCAATCAGCCCCAGCATTTT
j_call: TRBJ2-5; d_call: TRBD1; cdr3_length: 13; v_call: TRBV5-1; clone_size: .; cdr3_aa: CASRQGVQETQYF; cdr3_nt: TGCGCCAGCAGACAGGGGGTCCAAGAGACCCAGTACTTC
j_call: TRBJ2-7; d_call: .; cdr3_length: 13; v_call: TRBV11-3; clone_size: few; cdr3_aa: CASSLVGSHEQYF; cdr3_nt: TGTGCCAGCAGCTTAGTAGGGTCCCACGAGCAGTACTTC
j_call: TRBJ1-1; d_call: .; cdr3_length: 14; v_call: TRBV6-1; clone_size: many; cdr3_aa: CASTSGIMNTEAFF; cdr3_nt: TGTGCCAGCACCAGCGGGATCATGAACACTGAAGCTTTCTTT
j_call: TRBJ1-1; d_call: TRBD1; cdr3_length: 14; v_call: TRBV28; clone_size: many; cdr3_aa: CASIFTGGNTEAFF; cdr3_nt: TGTGCCAGCATTTTTACAGGGGGGAACACTGAAGCTTTCTTT
j_call: TRBJ1-1; d_call: .; cdr3_length: 15; v_call: TRBV6-5; clone_size: .; cdr3_aa: CASSYSARGITEAFF; cdr3_nt: TGTGCCAGCAGTTACTCGGCCAGGGGTATCACTGAAGCTTTCTTT
j_call: TRBJ1-2; d_call: TRBD1; cdr3_length: 16; v_call: TRBV2; clone_size: many; cdr3_aa: CASSESQGTGPGGYTF; cdr3_nt: TGTGCCAGCAGTGAATCCCAAGGGACAGGGCCGGGGGGCTACACCTTC
j_call: TRBJ2-7; d_call: .; cdr3_length: 15; v_call: TRBV2; clone_size: .; cdr3_aa: CASNSHRVLTYEQYF; cdr3_nt: TGTGCCAGCAACTCCCACAGGGTTCTAACCTACGAGCAGTACTTC
j_call: TRBJ1-2; d_call: .; cdr3_length: 13; v_call: TRBV12-3/TRBV12-4; clone_size: many; cdr3_aa: CASSLAPRRGYTF; cdr3_nt: TGTGCCAGCAGTTTAGCCCCCAGGAGGGGCTACACCTTC
j_call: TRBJ1-1; d_call: TRBD1; cdr3_length: 15; v_call: TRBV28; clone_size: many; cdr3_aa: CASRNTGGTNTEAFF; cdr3_nt: TGTGCCAGCAGAAACACAGGGGGCACGAACACTGAAGCTTTCTTT
j_call: TRBJ2-2; d_call: TRBD1; cdr3_length: 14; v_call: TRBV29-1; clone_size: many; cdr3_aa: CSTLTGVNTGELFF; cdr3_nt: TGCAGCACCTTAACAGGGGTGAACACCGGGGAGCTGTTTTTT
j_call: TRBJ2-2; d_call: .; cdr3_length: 15; v_call: TRBV9; clone_size: .; cdr3_aa: CASSVGAFNTGELFF; cdr3_nt: TGTGCCAGCAGCGTAGGGGCTTTTAACACCGGGGAGCTGTTTTTT
j_call: TRBJ2-5; d_call: .; cdr3_length: 13; v_call: TRBV4-2; clone_size: many; cdr3_aa: CASSVDVQETQYF; cdr3_nt: TGTGCCAGCAGCGTAGACGTTCAGGAGACCCAGTACTTC
j_call: TRBJ1-5; d_call: .; cdr3_length: 14; v_call: TRBV28; clone_size: few; cdr3_aa: CASSLERTYQPQHF; cdr3_nt: TGTGCCAGCAGTTTAGAGAGGACCTATCAGCCCCAGCATTTT
j_call: TRBJ2-7; d_call: TRBD1; cdr3_length: 14; v_call: TRBV28; clone_size: many; cdr3_aa: CASSSRQGSYEQYF; cdr3_nt: TGTGCCAGCAGTTCCAGACAGGGGTCCTACGAGCAGTACTTC
j_call: TRBJ1-2; d_call: .; cdr3_length: 15; v_call: TRBV28; clone_size: many; cdr3_aa: CASSPGDLDSDGYTF; cdr3_nt: TGTGCCAGCAGTCCCGGCGATTTGGACTCGGATGGCTACACCTTC
j_call: TRBJ2-5; d_call: .; cdr3_length: 15; v_call: TRBV9; clone_size: many; cdr3_aa: CASSVRTEAQETQYF; cdr3_nt: TGTGCCAGCAGCGTGAGAACCGAAGCGCAAGAGACCCAGTACTTC
j_call: TRBJ1-5; d_call: TRBD1; cdr3_length: 17; v_call: TRBV6-2/TRBV6-3; clone_size: many; cdr3_aa: CASSSHTGAGGNQPQHF; cdr3_nt: TGTGCCAGCAGTTCCCATACAGGGGCGGGGGGCAATCAGCCCCAGCATTTT
j_call: TRBJ2-5; d_call: .; cdr3_length: 12; v_call: TRBV2; clone_size: many; cdr3_aa: CAVGDRGETQYF; cdr3_nt: TGTGCCGTAGGGGACCGGGGGGAGACCCAGTACTTC
j_call: TRBJ1-1; d_call: .; cdr3_length: 11; v_call: TRBV2; clone_size: many; cdr3_aa: CASNEGQLTFF; cdr3_nt: TGTGCCAGCAATGAGGGGCAGTTAACTTTCTTT
j_call: TRBJ1-1; d_call: .; cdr3_length: 16; v_call: TRBV5-1; clone_size: few; cdr3_aa: CASSSRTGTLNTEAFF; cdr3_nt: TGCGCCAGCAGCTCAAGAACCGGGACGTTGAACACTGAAGCTTTCTTT
j_call: TRBJ1-1; d_call: TRBD1; cdr3_length: 13; v_call: TRBV10-1; clone_size: many; cdr3_aa: CASTRDRGTEAFF; cdr3_nt: TGCGCCAGCACGCGGGACAGGGGGACTGAAGCTTTCTTT
j_call: TRBJ2-7; d_call: TRBD1; cdr3_length: 14; v_call: TRBV2; clone_size: few; cdr3_aa: CASSERTGDNEQYF; cdr3_nt: TGTGCCAGCAGTGAAAGGACAGGGGATAACGAGCAGTACTTC
j_call: TRBJ1-5; d_call: .; cdr3_length: 12; v_call: TRBV30; clone_size: many; cdr3_aa: CAWSPGNQPQHF; cdr3_nt: TGTGCCTGGAGTCCCGGGAATCAGCCCCAGCATTTT